Shown below are 22 T cell receptor beta chains from a single sample sequenced in a study of cytomegalovirus exposure and HLA in healthy donors. In the PCR, 60 Vbeta and 13 Jbeta primers were used. Using immunoSEQ multiplex PCR, the repertoire was profiled, and TCRdb retains in-frame clones only, with some absent. Among under 250,000 clones, roughly 79% were seen once, and the ten largest hold under 2%. Source material: PBMCs. The receptor source for this set is a young man in good health and CMV-seronegative.

The V call is TRBV4-2, the J call TRBJ2-2; D gene ambiguous. The CDR3 is 13 amino acids. Germline assignment: CDR1 LGHNA and CDR2 YNFKEQ. V lost 1 base and J 7 bases, leaving 7 bases between the germline ends. The CDR3 is CASSQGGIGELFF. For the CDR3, the DNA is TGTGCCAGCAGCCAAGGAGGAATCGGGGAGCTGTTTTTT.

The CDR3 loop reads CASSAGLAGHYEQYF. CDR3 coding DNA: TGTGCCAGCAGTGCTGGACTAGCGGGCCACTACGAGCAGTACTTC. The genes are TRBV25-1 and TRBJ2-7; 11 bases line up with TRBD2. Per germline, CDR1 MGHDK and CDR2 SYGVNS. The CDR3 length is 15 residues. The trim removed 4 bases at V and 3 bases at J, leaving 5 bases unmatched.

This clone was seen a handful of times. The V call is TRBV4-2, the J call TRBJ2-7; 15 bases match TRBD2. The CDR3 has 15 residues. Germline assignment: CDR1 LGHNA and CDR2 YNFKEQ. J gave up 4 bases and V 5 bases, and 3 bases lay outside the gene matches. CDR3 protein: CASSAGTSGRYEQYF. The CDR3 DNA follows: TGTGCCAGCAGCGCGGGGACTAGCGGGAGGTACGAGCAGTACTTC.

This chain connects TRBV6-1 to TRBJ1-2, with TRBD1 identical over 8 bases. In germline, CDR1 is MNHNS, CDR2 SASEGT. The CDR3 sequence is 16 residues long. V lost 0 bases, J lost 5 bases, and 8 bases stayed unmatched. CDR3 coding DNA: TGTGCCAGCAGTGAAGCGCTTCCAGGGGGCAGGTATGGCTACACCTTC. It encodes CASSEALPGGRYGYTF.

This clone was seen a few times. This chain joins TRBV29-1 and TRBJ2-5; 9 bases agree with TRBD1. V lost 5 bases to trimming and J lost 3 bases; unmatched junction nucleotides: 4. The CDR3 is 13 amino acids. The germline gives CDR1 SQVTM, CDR2 ANQGSEA. In DNA, the CDR3 is TGCAGCGTTCAACAGGGGGCTAAAGAGACCCAGTACTTC. It is translated as CSVQQGAKETQYF.

This clone was observed a few times. The chain has TRBV6-4 and TRBJ2-2; tentatively, D is TRBD1 (5 bases). Per the germline V gene, CDR1 is MRHNA and CDR2 is SNTAGT. Trimming stripped 5 bases from V and 1 base from J, with 5 bases between. The CDR3 loop spans 13 amino acids. As DNA, the CDR3 is TGTGCCAGCAGTACAGGGAACACCGGGGAGCTGTTTTTT. Amino acids: CASSTGNTGELFF.

V gene TRBV6-1 combines with J gene TRBJ2-4, with 7 bases matching TRBD1. J lost 0 bases, V lost 2 bases, and 13 bases had no gene match. Germline CDR1 MNHNS, CDR2 SASEGT. This CDR3 has 19 residues. The CDR3: CASSEFSTGARIAKNIQYF. The CDR3 bases are TGTGCCAGCAGTGAATTCTCTACAGGGGCCCGGATAGCCAAAAACATTCAGTACTTC.

The chain links TRBV28 to TRBJ2-3; 11 nucleotides line up with TRBD2. Unmatched junction bases numbered 4, after V lost 5 bases and J lost 3 bases. The CDR3 has 15 amino acids. Germline V gene lookup returns CDR1 MDHEN and CDR2 SYDVKM. The CDR3 DNA reads TGTGCCAGCAGTCTCGTAGCGGGAGGGACAGATACGCAGTATTTT. Residues: CASSLVAGGTDTQYF.

The chain links TRBV4-2 to TRBJ2-7; the D gene is possibly TRBD1 (6 bases). The CDR3 runs 16 residues. Germline V gives CDR1 LGHNA, CDR2 YNFKEQ. Trimming removed 1 base from V and 6 bases from J, with 19 bases in between. Written as DNA, the CDR3 is TGTGCCAGCAGCCAAGCGGCCCCAGGGGCGAGAGGCGAGCAGTACTTC. It encodes CASSQAAPGARGEQYF.

The V and J genes are TRBV6-5 and TRBJ2-7, with D possibly TRBD2 on 7 matching bases. The V gene's germline CDR1 is MNHEY and CDR2 SVGAGI. This CDR3 region has 15 residues. Trimming cost V 0 bases and J 6 bases, with 15 bases left between them. As DNA, the CDR3 is TGTGCCAGCAGTTACTCAGGGCACGGGGGGCTCGAGCAGTACTTC. It translates to CASSYSGHGGLEQYF.

This clone has only a few counts. V is TRBV2 and J is TRBJ2-7; maybe TRBD1 (6 bases). Germline-derived CDR1 and CDR2 are SNHLY and FYNNEI. The length of the CDR3 is 16 residues. V lost 6 bases and J lost 2, with 20 bases in between. CDR3 nucleotides: TGTGCCAGCAGAGGGAGTCTGGACAGTAGGACCTACGAGCAGTACTTC. Its protein product is CASRGSLDSRTYEQYF.

The V call is TRBV18, the J call TRBJ2-7; D gene uncertain. Germline V gives CDR1 KGHSH, CDR2 LQKENI. The CDR3 sequence is 15 residues long. Trimming took 2 bases from V and 0 from J, leaving 11 bases between them. CDR3 bases: TGTGCCAGCTCACCAACTTCGGTGTACTCCTACGAGCAGTACTTC. This encodes CASSPTSVYSYEQYF. Looking up the rest from reference TRBV18 and TRBJ2-7 gives the full variable domain: NAGVMQNPRHLVRRRGQEARLRCSPMKGHSHVYWYRQLPEEGLKFMVYLQKENIIDESGMPKERFSAEFPKEGPSILRIQQVVRGDSAAYFCASSPTSVYSYEQYFGPGTRLTVT.

This sequence joins TRBV18 and TRBJ2-1, with 7 bases lining up with TRBD1. The CDR3 runs to 15 residues. Germline CDR1 reads KGHSH; CDR2 reads LQKENI. Trimming removed 6 bases from V and 7 bases from J; junction bases left unmatched: 12. The CDR3 coding sequence is TGTGCCAGCTCTCCCTTTCTGCAGGGGGAAAATGAGCAGTTCTTC. Translating gives CASSPFLQGENEQFF.

This chain links TRBV7-9 with TRBJ2-6; D might be TRBD1 (6 bases). Germline lookup yields CDR1 SEHNR and CDR2 FQNEAQ (reference sequence). The V gene lost 10 bases and the J gene lost 0 bases, with 10 bases spanning the gap. The CDR3 is made up of 14 amino acids. CDR3 sequence: CATHRVSGANVLTF. The CDR3, as DNA: TGTGCCACCCACAGGGTCTCTGGGGCCAACGTCCTGACTTTC.

The chain's CDR3 is CASSLSSVTGIGNTIYF. Written as DNA, the CDR3 is TGTGCCAGCAGTTTATCTTCTGTCACCGGGATCGGAAACACCATATATTTT. This chain links TRBV27 with TRBJ1-3; D is uncertain. The CDR3 runs 17 residues. Trimming left V 0 bases short and J 4 bases short, with 16 bases between. Germline lookup yields CDR1 MNHEY and CDR2 SMNVEV (reference sequence).

This clone has only a few counts. The rearrangement links TRBV7-9 to TRBJ1-1; no firm D call. The V end lost 4 bases, the J end lost 6 bases, and 18 bases lay between the germline ends. The CDR3 extends over 15 amino acids. Germline V gives CDR1 SEHNR, CDR2 FQNEAQ (reference sequence). CDR3: CASSSLLAPGPEAFF. The DNA of the CDR3 is TGTGCCAGCAGCTCTCTCCTTGCGCCAGGCCCTGAAGCTTTCTTT.

As for this clone: Other DNA sequences in the sample encode the same CDR3. This chain uses TRBV28 with TRBJ2-5; TRBD1 might be the D (5 bases). V was shortened by 1 base and J by 5 bases, with 8 bases between the two germline ends. Germline V gene lookup returns CDR1 MDHEN and CDR2 SYDVKM. The length of the CDR3 is 13 residues. The CDR3 protein is CASSLSGSETQYF. CDR3 nucleotides: TGTGCCAGCAGTTTATCAGGGTCGGAGACCCAGTACTTC.

The chain is built from TRBV27 and TRBJ2-7, with 7 bases matching TRBD2. The CDR3 has 15 residues. From germline, CDR1 is MNHEY and CDR2 SMNVEV (reference sequence). Trimming took 3 bases from V and 3 from J; bases not matched to a gene: 8. CDR3 in amino acids: CASSFLAASFYEQYF. CDR3 in DNA: TGTGCCAGCAGTTTCCTAGCGGCCAGTTTCTACGAGCAGTACTTC.

This clone has a single count. J is TRBJ2-7 and V is TRBV7-9; TRBD1 aligns across 8 bases. With 3 bases clipped from V and 5 bases from J, the junction kept 6 bases outside the gene matches. Germline V lookup: CDR1 SEHNR, CDR2 FQNEAQ (reference sequence). The CDR3 totals 14 residues. CDR3 residues: CASSFGQGVNEQYF. The CDR3 DNA sequence: TGTGCCAGCAGCTTTGGACAGGGCGTCAACGAGCAGTACTTC.

This chain links TRBV11-2 with TRBJ2-7; TRBD1 might be the D (6 bases). Germline-derived CDR1 and CDR2 are SGHAT and FQNNGV. The germline V and J ends were trimmed by 0 bases and 6 bases, with 15 bases remaining between them. This CDR3 is built from 15 residues. The CDR3 loop is CASSLDRTEVFEQYF. The CDR3 DNA sequence: TGTGCCAGCAGCTTAGACCGGACAGAGGTTTTCGAGCAGTACTTC.

The genes are TRBV13 and TRBJ1-1; 8 bases are shared with TRBD1. Trimming took 4 bases from V and 10 from J; bases not matched to a gene: 11. The CDR3 extends over 14 amino acids. Germline-derived CDR1 and CDR2 are PRHDT and FYEKMQ (reference sequence). The CDR3 bases are TGTGCCAGCAGCTCCAGGACAGGGCCTCCCCCAGCTTTCTTT. Translation: CASSSRTGPPPAFF.

J is TRBJ2-3 and V is TRBV27; D is perhaps TRBD2 (5 bases). Germline CDR1 MNHEY, CDR2 SMNVEV (reference sequence). The ends were cut back, 10 bases at V and 2 bases at J, with 22 bases in the middle. The CDR3 runs 16 residues. This CDR3 reads CATTHRWTQATDTQYF. CDR3 DNA sequence: TGTGCCACCACACACCGATGGACTCAAGCCACAGATACGCAGTATTTT.